This entry features one T cell receptor (beta chain) sequence. Its antigen remains unidentified. The authors reverse transcribed all of the isolated RNA, so sequencing captured expressed TCRB transcripts. The table came from immunoSEQ multiplex PCR; TCRdb's copy has only in-frame clones and leaves some out. The table lists fewer than 30,000 clones, 60% to 75% of them singletons. Via the markers CD45RO/CCR7/CD25/CD127/CD95/CD27, stem cell-like memory, regulatory, central memory and naive CD4+ cells were sorted. These data originate in a study of beta chain features in type 1 diabetes. Whole-study findings and limits: Insertions at VDJ junctions were less frequent in type 1 diabetes patients. These patients also deleted more nucleotides at the same junctions. Because the template was cDNA, high-expressing cells might be over-represented. Whatever favoring of shorter templates PCR might show would apply equally to patients and controls.

The source is a woman in her thirties or forties in good health. The sample was Tregs from blood.

CDR3 residues: CASSYYPNREKLFF. In DNA form, the CDR3 reads TGTGCCAGCAGTTATTACCCAAACAGGGAAAAACTGTTTTTT. The chain links TRBV6-5 to TRBJ1-4; perhaps TRBD1 as D (5 bases). Germline V lookup: CDR1 MNHEY, CDR2 SVGAGI. The CDR3 length is 14 residues. The V end was cut by 3 bases, the J end by 8 bases, with 13 bases between.